Sequencing of this T cell receptor (beta chain) was carried out in a study of T cells in Graves' hyperthyroidism and ophthalmopathy. This clonotype appeared a few times. TCR beta CDR3 regions were amplified from RNA transcripts. HTBI primers were used for first-round RT-PCR of the TCR CDR3. TCRdb called the multiplex PCR reads again in MiXCR, with one record for every CDR3 protein. The table shows hundreds of thousands of distinct CDR3 sequences, with about 15% occurring only once. The CDR3 is 15 residues long. The J segment lost 4 bases and the V segment lost 1 base, leaving 4 bases of the junction unmatched. Germline V gene data show CDR1 as MGHRA and CDR2 as YSYEKL.

The source material was blood. This rearrangement joins TRBV4-1 to TRBJ1-1; TRBD1 aligns across 9 bases. This clonotype was sampled from a woman aged 25 to 39 with Graves' hyperthyroidism that later progressed to Graves' ophthalmopathy. CDR3 sequence (DNA): TGCGCCAGCAGCCAAGGGGACAGGGTGAGCACTGAAGCTTTCTTT. Translating gives CASSQGDRVSTEAFF.